Listed here are 14 T cell receptor beta chains from one sample, sequenced in a study of blood T cell repertoires in COVID-19 (TCRdb year 2020). The method was the immunoSEQ multiplex PCR assay. TCRdb carries this immuneACCESS record with in-frame sequences only. Its versions omit some clonotypes, under half of them owing to an unresolved V gene in the studies checked, with the rest unexplained. Present in this sample are 230,000 or so clones, around 88% of which were seen just once. The ten largest clones add up to around 2.5% of the sample. The sample comprised PBMCs or T cells enriched from blood (not recorded which). These receptors came from a middle-aged woman with acute COVID-19.

The chain uses TRBV11-3 and TRBJ2-2; D is uncertain. With 2 bases removed from V and 6 bases from J, the gap between germline ends came to 4 bases. CDR3 length: 12 amino acids. Germline lookup yields CDR1 SGHNT and CDR2 YENEEA. Here the CDR3 DNA reads TGTGCCAGCAGCTTACGGGCCGGGGAGCTGTTTTTT. Protein product: CASSLRAGELFF.

This clone was found a few times. The genes are TRBV6-5 and TRBJ1-5, with TRBD1 matching over 10 bases. V was pared by 6 bases and J by 4 bases, with 3 bases of the junction left unmatched. This CDR3 has 14 amino acids. CDR1 and CDR2 (germline): MNHEY, SVGAGI. CDR3 nucleotide sequence: TGTGCCAGCAGGACAGGGGGCCAGAATCAGCCCCAGCATTTT. This gives the protein CASRTGGQNQPQHF.

As for this clone: The DNA is left out, because the CDR3 cannot be placed on it with certainty; the CDR3 is given as TCRdb lists it. The V gene is TRBV21-1, the J gene TRBJ2-7; the table names TRBD2, a call not compared with the DNA. TRBV21-1 is an annotated pseudogene. Both ends counted, the CDR3 spans 16 residues. Here the CDR3 reads CASSKDVGEGTYEQYV.

This clone appeared once. The rearrangement uses TRBV27 and TRBJ1-2; 8 bases fit TRBD1. CDR1 is MNHEY and CDR2 is SMNVEV in the germline V gene (reference sequence). Unmatched junction bases numbered 22, after V lost 6 bases and J lost 7 bases. The CDR3 spans 18 residues. In DNA form, the CDR3 reads TGTGCCAGCAGCCCAGGGGTCCGGTTTCAGGGGGCGATCGGTGGCTACACCTTC. Its translation is CASSPGVRFQGAIGGYTF.

The V gene is TRBV6-5, the J gene TRBJ1-6; 9 bases are shared with TRBD1. Germline-derived CDR1 and CDR2 are MNHEY and SVGAGI. Trimming removed 6 bases from V and 11 bases from J; junction bases left unmatched: 11. This CDR3 is 15 amino acids long. Here the CDR3 reads CASRTTGTGIAPLHF. The CDR3 DNA is TGTGCCAGCAGGACAACCGGGACAGGGATCGCACCCCTCCACTTT.

This clone was recorded at least ten times. V usage is TRBV7-2 and J usage is TRBJ2-7; 12 nucleotides line up with TRBD2. There are 15 residues in the CDR3. CDR1 and CDR2 (germline): SGHTA, FQGNSA. Losses at the gene ends were 5 bases for V and 4 bases for J; bases not matched to a gene: 6. DNA of the CDR3: TGTGCCAGCAGCCCTGAAGGGACTAGCGGGTACGAGCAGTACTTC. This sequence encodes CASSPEGTSGYEQYF. The variable domain in full, completed from reference TRBV7-2 and TRBJ2-7, reads GAGVSQSPSNKVTEKGKDVELRCDPISGHTALYWYRQSLGQGLEFLIYFQGNSAPDKSGLPSDRFSAERTGGSVSTLTIQRTQQEDSAVYLCASSPEGTSGYEQYFGPGTRLTVT.

The rearrangement links TRBV9 to TRBJ1-6; 8 positions match TRBD1. The J segment lost 6 bases and the V segment lost 4 bases, leaving 9 bases of the junction unmatched. Germline CDR1 and CDR2: SGDLS and YYNGEE. The CDR3 totals 16 residues. CDR3 in DNA: TGTGCCAGCAGCCGGGGCAGGGGGCTCGGTAATTCACCCCTCCACTTT. It codes for CASSRGRGLGNSPLHF.

The rearrangement links TRBV6-2 or TRBV6-3 to TRBJ2-7; a weak D match, TRBD1 (5 bases). The CDR3 runs to 13 residues. The V end lost 5 bases, the J end lost 2 bases, and 10 bases lay between the germline ends. Germline CDR1 is MNHEY and CDR2 is SVGEGT. The CDR3 DNA reads as TGTGCCAGCAGTCTTCTGGACACCTACGAGCAGTACTTC. Translating gives CASSLLDTYEQYF.

The J gene is TRBJ1-1, the V gene TRBV6-2 or TRBV6-3; D perhaps matches TRBD1 (6 bases). CDR1 and CDR2 (germline): MNHEY, SVGEGT. This CDR3 contains 12 residues. Trimming pared 3 bases from V and 10 bases from J, leaving 12 bases between. The chain's CDR3 is CASSYGQTRAFF. The CDR3, as DNA: TGTGCCAGCAGTTATGGACAGACTCGAGCTTTCTTT.

V is TRBV4-2 and J is TRBJ1-2, with no clear D. This CDR3 is built from 15 residues. V lost 2 bases, J lost 4 bases, and 14 bases lay in between. Germline-derived CDR1 and CDR2 are LGHNA and YNFKEQ. CDR3 nucleotides: TGTGCCAGCAGCCAACCCCGCGGCACCACCTATGGCTACACCTTC. Its translation: CASSQPRGTTYGYTF.

Only one count was recorded for this clone. This chain joins TRBV29-1 and TRBJ1-1, with D tentatively TRBD1 (5 bases). Trimming removed 7 bases from V and 6 bases from J, with 9 bases in between. The length of the CDR3 is 10 residues. CDR1 and CDR2 from the germline V gene are SQVTM and ANQGSEA. CDR3 loop: CSAFRAEAFF. The CDR3 region has the DNA TGCAGCGCCTTCAGGGCTGAAGCTTTCTTT.

This chain links TRBV12-3 or TRBV12-4 with TRBJ1-6; D uncertain. The ends were cut back, 7 bases at V and 8 bases at J, with 9 bases in the middle. The CDR3 runs to 12 residues. CDR3 in DNA: TGTGCCAGCACCGTACAGTATTCACCCCTCCACTTT. Its translation: CASTVQYSPLHF.

The chain couples TRBV5-4 to TRBJ2-2; TRBD1 matches 9 bases. After removal of 2 bases from V and 6 bases from J, the junction contained 8 bases not matched to a gene. This CDR3 region has 16 residues. Germline assignment: CDR1 SGHNT and CDR2 YYREEE (reference sequence). The DNA of the CDR3 is TGTGCCAGCAGCTTCTCGGGACAGGGTTTTGCCGGGGAGCTGTTTTTT. It yields the protein CASSFSGQGFAGELFF.

The J gene is TRBJ2-7, the V gene TRBV5-6; the match to TRBD1 covers 7 bases. Germline V gene data show CDR1 as SGHDT and CDR2 as YYEEEE. The V segment lost 0 bases and the J segment 13 bases; nucleotides outside the gene matches: 7. The CDR3 is made up of 12 amino acids. CDR3 in amino acids: CASSLVGDRKYV. CDR3 nucleotides: TGTGCCAGCAGCTTGGTAGGGGACAGAAAATACGTC.